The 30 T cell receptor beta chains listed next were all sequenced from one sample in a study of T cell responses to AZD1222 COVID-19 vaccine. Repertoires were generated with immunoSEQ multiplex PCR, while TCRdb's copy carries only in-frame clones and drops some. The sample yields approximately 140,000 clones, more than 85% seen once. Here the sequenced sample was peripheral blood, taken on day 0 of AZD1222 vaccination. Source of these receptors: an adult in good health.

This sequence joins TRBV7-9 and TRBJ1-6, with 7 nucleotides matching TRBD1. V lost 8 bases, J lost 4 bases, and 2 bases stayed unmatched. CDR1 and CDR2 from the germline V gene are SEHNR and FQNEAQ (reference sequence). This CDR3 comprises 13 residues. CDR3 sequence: CASGTVYNSPLHF. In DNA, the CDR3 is TGTGCCAGCGGGACAGTTTATAATTCACCCCTCCACTTT.

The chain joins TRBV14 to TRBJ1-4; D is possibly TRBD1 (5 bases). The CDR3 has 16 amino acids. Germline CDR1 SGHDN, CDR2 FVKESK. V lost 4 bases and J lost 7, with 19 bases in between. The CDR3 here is CASSLNPGYFPEKLFF. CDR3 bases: TGTGCCAGCAGCCTGAACCCAGGGTACTTTCCTGAAAAACTGTTTTTT.

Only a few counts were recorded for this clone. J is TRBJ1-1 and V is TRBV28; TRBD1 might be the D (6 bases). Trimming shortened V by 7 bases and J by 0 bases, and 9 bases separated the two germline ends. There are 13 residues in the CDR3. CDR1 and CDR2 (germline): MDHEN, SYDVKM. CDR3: CASKTGLNTEAFF. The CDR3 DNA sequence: TGTGCCAGCAAAACAGGGTTGAACACTGAAGCTTTCTTT.

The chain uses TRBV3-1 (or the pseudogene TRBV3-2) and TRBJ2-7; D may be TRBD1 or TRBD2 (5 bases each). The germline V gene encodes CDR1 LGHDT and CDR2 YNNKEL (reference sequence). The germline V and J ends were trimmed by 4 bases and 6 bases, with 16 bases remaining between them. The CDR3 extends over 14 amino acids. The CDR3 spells CASSPRGQGREQYF. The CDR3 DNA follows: TGTGCCAGCAGCCCCCGAGGGCAGGGACGCGAGCAGTACTTC.

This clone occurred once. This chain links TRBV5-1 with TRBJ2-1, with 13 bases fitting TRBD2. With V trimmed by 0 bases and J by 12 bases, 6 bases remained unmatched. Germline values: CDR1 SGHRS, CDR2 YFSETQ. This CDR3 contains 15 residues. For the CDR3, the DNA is TGCGCCAGCAGCTTGGGACTAGCGGGAGGAGGACGGCAGTTCTTC. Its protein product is CASSLGLAGGGRQFF. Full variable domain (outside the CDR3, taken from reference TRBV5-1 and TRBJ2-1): KAGVTQTPRYLIKTRGQQVTLSCSPISGHRSVSWYQQTPGQGLQFLFEYFSETQRNKGNFPGRFSGRQFSNSRSEMNVSTLELGDSALYLCASSLGLAGGGRQFFGPGTRLTVL.

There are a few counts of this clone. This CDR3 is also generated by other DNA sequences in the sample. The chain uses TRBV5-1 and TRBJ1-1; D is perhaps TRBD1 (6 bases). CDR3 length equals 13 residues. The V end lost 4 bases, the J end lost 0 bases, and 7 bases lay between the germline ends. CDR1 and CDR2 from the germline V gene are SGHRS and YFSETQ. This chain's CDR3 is CASSPGVNTEAFF. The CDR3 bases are TGCGCCAGCAGCCCAGGGGTGAACACTGAAGCTTTCTTT.

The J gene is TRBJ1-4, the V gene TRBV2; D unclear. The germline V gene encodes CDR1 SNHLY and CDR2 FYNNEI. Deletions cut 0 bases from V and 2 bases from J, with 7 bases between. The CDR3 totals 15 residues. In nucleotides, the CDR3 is TGTGCCAGCAGTGAAGCGCGGAGGACTAATGAAAAACTGTTTTTT. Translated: CASSEARRTNEKLFF.

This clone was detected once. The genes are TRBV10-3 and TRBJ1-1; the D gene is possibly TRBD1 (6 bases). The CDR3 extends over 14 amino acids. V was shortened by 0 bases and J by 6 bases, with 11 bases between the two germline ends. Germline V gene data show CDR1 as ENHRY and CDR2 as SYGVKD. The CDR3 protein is CAISESQGLPEAFF. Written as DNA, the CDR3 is TGTGCCATCAGTGAGTCGCAGGGGCTCCCTGAAGCTTTCTTT.

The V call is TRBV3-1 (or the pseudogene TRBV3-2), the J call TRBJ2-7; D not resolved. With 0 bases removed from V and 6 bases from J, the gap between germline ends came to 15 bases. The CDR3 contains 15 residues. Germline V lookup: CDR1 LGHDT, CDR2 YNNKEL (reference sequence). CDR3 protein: CASSQEGARPSEQYF. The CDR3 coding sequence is TGTGCCAGCAGCCAAGAAGGTGCAAGGCCTAGCGAGCAGTACTTC.

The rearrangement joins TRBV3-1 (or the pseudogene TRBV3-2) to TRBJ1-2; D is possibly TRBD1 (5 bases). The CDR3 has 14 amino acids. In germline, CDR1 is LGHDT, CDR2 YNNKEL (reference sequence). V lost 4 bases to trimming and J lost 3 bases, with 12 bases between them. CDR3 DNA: TGTGCCAGCAGCCTACAGGTTACCGACTATGGCTACACCTTC. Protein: CASSLQVTDYGYTF.

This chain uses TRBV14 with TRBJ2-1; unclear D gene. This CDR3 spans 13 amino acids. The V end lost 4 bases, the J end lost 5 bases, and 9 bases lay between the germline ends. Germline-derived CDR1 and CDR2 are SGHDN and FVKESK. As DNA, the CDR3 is TGTGCCAGCAGCCCCCGACTTGACAATGAGCAGTTCTTC. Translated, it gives CASSPRLDNEQFF.

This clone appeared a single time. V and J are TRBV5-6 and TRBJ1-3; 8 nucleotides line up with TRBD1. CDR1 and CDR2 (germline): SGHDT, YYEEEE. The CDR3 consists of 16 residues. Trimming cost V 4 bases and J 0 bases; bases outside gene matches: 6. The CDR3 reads CASSPGQGLSGNTIYF. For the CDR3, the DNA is TGTGCCAGCAGCCCAGGACAGGGACTCTCTGGAAACACCATATATTTT.

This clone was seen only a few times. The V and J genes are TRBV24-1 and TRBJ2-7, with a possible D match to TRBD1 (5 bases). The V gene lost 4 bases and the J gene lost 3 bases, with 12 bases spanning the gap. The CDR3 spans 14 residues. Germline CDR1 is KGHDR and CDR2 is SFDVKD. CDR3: CATSDSTENYEQYF. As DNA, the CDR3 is TGTGCCACCAGTGACTCGACAGAGAACTACGAGCAGTACTTC.

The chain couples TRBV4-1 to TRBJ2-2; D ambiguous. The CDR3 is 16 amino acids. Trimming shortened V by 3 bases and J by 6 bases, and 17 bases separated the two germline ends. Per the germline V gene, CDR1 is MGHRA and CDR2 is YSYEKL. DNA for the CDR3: TGCGCCAGCAGCCAGGGTCGCGGCCTCCTGGCCGGGGAGCTGTTTTTT. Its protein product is CASSQGRGLLAGELFF.

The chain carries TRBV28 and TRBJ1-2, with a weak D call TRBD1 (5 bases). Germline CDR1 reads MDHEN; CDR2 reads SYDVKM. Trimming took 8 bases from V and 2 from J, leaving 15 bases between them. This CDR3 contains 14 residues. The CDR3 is CASAIQQENYGYTF. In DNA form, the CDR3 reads TGTGCCAGCGCTATACAACAGGAAAACTATGGCTACACCTTC.

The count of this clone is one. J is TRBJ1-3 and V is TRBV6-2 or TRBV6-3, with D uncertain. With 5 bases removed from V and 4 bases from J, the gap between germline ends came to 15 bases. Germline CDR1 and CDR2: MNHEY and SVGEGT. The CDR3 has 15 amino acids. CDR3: CASSSTKLDGNTIYF. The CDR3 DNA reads TGTGCCAGCAGTAGTACCAAACTAGACGGAAACACCATATATTTT.

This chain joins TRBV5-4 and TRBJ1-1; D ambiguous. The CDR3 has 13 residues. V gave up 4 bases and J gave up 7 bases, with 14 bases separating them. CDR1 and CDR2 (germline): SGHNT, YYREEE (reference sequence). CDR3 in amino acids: CASSLPLLVEAFF. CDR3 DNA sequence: TGTGCCAGCAGCCTCCCTCTTTTGGTTGAAGCTTTCTTT.

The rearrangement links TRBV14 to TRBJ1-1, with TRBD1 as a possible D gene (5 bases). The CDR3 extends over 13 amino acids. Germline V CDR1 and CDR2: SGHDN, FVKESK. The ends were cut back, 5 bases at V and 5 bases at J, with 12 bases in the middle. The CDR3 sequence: CASSYSGQTEAFF. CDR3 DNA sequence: TGTGCCAGCAGCTATAGTGGACAAACTGAAGCTTTCTTT.

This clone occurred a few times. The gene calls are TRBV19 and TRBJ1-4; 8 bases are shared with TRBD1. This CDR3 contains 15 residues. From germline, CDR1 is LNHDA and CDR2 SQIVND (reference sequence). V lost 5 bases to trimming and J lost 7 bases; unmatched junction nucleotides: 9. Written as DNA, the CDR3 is TGTGCCAGTAGTGGCCGACAGGGGCAGGCTGAAAAACTGTTTTTT. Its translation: CASSGRQGQAEKLFF.

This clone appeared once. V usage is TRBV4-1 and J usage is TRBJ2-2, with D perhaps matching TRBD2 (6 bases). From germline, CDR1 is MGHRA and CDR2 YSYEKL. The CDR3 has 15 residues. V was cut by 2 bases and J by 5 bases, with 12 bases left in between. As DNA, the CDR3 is TGCGCCAGCAGCCAAACACCGGGAGCGACCGGGGAGCTGTTTTTT. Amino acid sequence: CASSQTPGATGELFF.

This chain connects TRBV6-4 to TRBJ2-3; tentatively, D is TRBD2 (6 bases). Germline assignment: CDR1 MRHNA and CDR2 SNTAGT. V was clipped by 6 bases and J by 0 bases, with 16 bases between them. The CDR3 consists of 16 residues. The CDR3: CASRRLGGVSTDTQYF. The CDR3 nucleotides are TGTGCCAGCAGGCGCCTGGGGGGAGTCAGCACAGATACGCAGTATTTT.

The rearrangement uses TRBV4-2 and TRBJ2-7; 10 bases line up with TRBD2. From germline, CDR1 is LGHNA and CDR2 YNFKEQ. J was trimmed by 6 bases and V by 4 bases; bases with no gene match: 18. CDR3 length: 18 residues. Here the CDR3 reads CASSLAPASGSIPLEQYF. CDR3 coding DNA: TGTGCCAGCAGCCTTGCCCCGGCTAGCGGGAGCATCCCACTCGAGCAGTACTTC.

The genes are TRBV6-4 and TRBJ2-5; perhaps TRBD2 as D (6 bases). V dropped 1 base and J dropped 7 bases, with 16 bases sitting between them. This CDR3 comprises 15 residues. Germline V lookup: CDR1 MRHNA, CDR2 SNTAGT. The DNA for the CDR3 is TGTGCCAGCAGTGACTTACCGGGCGGAGCGGGGACCCAGTACTTC. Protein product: CASSDLPGGAGTQYF.

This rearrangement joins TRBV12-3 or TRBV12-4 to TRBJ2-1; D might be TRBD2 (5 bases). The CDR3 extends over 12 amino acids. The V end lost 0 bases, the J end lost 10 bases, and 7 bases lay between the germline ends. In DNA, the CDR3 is TGTGCCAGCAGTTTAGCGGGAGCGGAGCAGTTCTTC. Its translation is CASSLAGAEQFF.

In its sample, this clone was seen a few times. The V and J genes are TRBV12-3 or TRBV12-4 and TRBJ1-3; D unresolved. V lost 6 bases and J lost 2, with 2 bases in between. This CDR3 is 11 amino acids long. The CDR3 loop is CASRTGNTIYF. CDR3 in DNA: TGTGCCAGCAGGACTGGAAACACCATATATTTT.

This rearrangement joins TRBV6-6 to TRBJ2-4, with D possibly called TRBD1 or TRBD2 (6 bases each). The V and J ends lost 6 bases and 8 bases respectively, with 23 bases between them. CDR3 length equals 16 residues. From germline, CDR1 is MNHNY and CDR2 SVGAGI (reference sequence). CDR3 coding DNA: TGTGCCAGCAGGGAACCTGGTGAGGGGGGCGGACACATTCAGTACTTC. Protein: CASREPGEGGGHIQYF.

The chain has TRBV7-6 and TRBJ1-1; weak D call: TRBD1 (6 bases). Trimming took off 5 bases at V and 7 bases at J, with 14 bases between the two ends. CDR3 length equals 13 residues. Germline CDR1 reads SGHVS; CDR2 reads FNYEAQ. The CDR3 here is CASSDDGQLEAFF. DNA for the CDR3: TGTGCCAGCAGCGACGACGGACAGCTTGAAGCTTTCTTT.

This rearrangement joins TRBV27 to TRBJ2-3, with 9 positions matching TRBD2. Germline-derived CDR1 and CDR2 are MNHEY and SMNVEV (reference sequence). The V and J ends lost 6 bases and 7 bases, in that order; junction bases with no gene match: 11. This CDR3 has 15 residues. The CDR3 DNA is TGTGCCAGCAGGGTGGCGGGAGGGAACGGGAATACGCAGTATTTT. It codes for CASRVAGGNGNTQYF.

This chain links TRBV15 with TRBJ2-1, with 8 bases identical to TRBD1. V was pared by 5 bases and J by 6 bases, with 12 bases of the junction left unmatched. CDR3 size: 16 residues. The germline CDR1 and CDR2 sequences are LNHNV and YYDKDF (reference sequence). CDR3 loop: CATSSPGTGTGNEQFF. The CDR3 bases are TGTGCCACCAGCTCCCCCGGGACAGGAACGGGCAATGAGCAGTTCTTC.

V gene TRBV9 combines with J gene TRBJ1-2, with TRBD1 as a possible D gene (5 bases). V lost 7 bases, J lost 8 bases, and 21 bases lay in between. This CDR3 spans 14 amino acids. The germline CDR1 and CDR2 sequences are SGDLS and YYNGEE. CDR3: CASQRSGGGSGYTF. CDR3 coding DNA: TGTGCCAGCCAGCGTAGTGGGGGAGGGAGCGGCTACACCTTC. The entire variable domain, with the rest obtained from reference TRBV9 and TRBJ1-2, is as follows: DSGVTQTPKHLITATGQRVTLRCSPRSGDLSVYWYQQSLDQGLQFLIQYYNGEERAKGNILERFSAQQFPDLHSELNLSSLELGDSALYFCASQRSGGGSGYTFGSGTRLTVV.